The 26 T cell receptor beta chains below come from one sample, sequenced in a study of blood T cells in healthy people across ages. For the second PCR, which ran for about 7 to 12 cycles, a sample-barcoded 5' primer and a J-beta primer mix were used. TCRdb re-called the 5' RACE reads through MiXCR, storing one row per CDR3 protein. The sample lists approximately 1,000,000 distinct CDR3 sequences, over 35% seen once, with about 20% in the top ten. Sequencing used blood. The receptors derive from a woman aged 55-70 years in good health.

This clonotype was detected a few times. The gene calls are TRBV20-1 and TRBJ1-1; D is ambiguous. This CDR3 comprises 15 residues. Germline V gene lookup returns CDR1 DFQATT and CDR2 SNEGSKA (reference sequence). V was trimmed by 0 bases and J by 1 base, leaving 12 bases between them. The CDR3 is CSARDGRAGNTEAFF. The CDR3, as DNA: TGCAGTGCTAGAGATGGGAGGGCGGGGAACACTGAAGCTTTCTTT.

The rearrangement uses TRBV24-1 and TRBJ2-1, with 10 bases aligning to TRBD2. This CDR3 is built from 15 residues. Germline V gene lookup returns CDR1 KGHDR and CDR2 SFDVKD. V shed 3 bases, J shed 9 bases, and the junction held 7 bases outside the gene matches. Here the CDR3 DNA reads TGTGCCACCAGTGATCGCGTAGCGGGAGGTAGTGAGCAGTTCTTC. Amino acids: CATSDRVAGGSEQFF.

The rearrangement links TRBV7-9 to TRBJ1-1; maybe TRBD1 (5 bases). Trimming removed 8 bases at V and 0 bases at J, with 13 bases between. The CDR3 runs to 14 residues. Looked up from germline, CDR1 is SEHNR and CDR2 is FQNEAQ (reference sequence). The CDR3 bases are TGTGCCAGCCGGGGGGGGATCCTGAACACTGAAGCTTTCTTT. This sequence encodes CASRGGILNTEAFF.

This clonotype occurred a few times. The DNA for the CDR3 is TGCGCCAGCAGCCCGACGGGGCCCAATGAGCAGTTCTTC. It translates to CASSPTGPNEQFF. The chain carries TRBV5-1 and TRBJ2-1; either TRBD1 or TRBD2 may fit D (5 bases each). V was clipped by 4 bases and J by 6 bases, with 11 bases between them. This CDR3 is built from 13 residues. Per the germline V gene, CDR1 is SGHRS and CDR2 is YFSETQ. Full variable domain (outside the CDR3, taken from reference TRBV5-1 and TRBJ2-1): KAGVTQTPRYLIKTRGQQVTLSCSPISGHRSVSWYQQTPGQGLQFLFEYFSETQRNKGNFPGRFSGRQFSNSRSEMNVSTLELGDSALYLCASSPTGPNEQFFGPGTRLTVL.

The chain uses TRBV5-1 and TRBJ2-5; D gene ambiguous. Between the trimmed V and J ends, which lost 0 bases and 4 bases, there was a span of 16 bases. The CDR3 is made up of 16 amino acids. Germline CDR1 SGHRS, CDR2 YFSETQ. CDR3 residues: CASSLEYKRKGETQYF. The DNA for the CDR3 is TGCGCCAGCAGCTTGGAGTACAAACGAAAAGGAGAGACCCAGTACTTC.

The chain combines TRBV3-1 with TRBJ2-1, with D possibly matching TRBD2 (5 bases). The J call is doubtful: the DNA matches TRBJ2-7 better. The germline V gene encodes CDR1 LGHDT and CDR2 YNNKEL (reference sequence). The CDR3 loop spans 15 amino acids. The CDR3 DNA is TGTGCCAGCAGCCAAGATAGCCTGACTAACAATGAGCAGTACTTC. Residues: CASSQDSLTNNEQYF.

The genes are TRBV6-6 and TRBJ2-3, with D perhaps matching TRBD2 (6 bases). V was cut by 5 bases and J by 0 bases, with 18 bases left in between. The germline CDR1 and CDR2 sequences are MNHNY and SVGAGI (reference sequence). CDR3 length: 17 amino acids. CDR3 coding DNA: TGTGCCAGCAGTCGTGGGGCGGGATTGGAGAGCACAGATACGCAGTATTTT. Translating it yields CASSRGAGLESTDTQYF.

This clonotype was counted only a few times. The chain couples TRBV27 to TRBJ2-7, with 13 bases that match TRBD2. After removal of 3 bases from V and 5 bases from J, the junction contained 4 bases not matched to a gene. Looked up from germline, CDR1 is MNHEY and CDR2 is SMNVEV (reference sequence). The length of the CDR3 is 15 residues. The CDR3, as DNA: TGTGCCAGCAGTTTCGGGGGACTAGCGGGAAACGAGCAGTACTTC. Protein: CASSFGGLAGNEQYF.

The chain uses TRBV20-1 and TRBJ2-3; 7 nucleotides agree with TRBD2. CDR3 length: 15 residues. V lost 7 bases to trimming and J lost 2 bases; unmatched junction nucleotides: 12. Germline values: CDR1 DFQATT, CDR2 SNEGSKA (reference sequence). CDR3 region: CSGASASGTTDTQYF. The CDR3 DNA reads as TGCAGTGGGGCTTCGGCTAGCGGAACCACAGATACGCAGTATTTT.

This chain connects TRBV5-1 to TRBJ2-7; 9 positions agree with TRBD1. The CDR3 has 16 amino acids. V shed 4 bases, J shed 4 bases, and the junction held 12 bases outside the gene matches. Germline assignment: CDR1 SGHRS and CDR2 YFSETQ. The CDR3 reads CASSLGQGHSQYEQYF. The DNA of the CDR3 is TGCGCCAGCAGCCTGGGACAGGGCCATTCCCAATACGAGCAGTACTTC. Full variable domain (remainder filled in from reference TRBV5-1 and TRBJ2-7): KAGVTQTPRYLIKTRGQQVTLSCSPISGHRSVSWYQQTPGQGLQFLFEYFSETQRNKGNFPGRFSGRQFSNSRSEMNVSTLELGDSALYLCASSLGQGHSQYEQYFGPGTRLTVT.

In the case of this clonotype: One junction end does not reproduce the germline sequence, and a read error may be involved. The CDR3 sequence: CAVSEPWVNTQYF. The DNA of the CDR3 is TGTGCCGTCAGTGAGCCTTGGGTGAATACGCAGTATTTT. V is TRBV10-3 and J is TRBJ2-3; D is undetermined. The CDR3 length is 13 residues. Germline V gene sequence: CDR1 ENHRY, CDR2 SYGVKD.

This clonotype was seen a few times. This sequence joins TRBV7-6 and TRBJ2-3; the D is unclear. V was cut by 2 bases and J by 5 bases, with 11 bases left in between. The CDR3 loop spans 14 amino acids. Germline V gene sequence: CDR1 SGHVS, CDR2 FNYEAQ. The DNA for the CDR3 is TGTGCCAGCAGCTTAAGAGTGGCGGAAGATACGCAGTATTTT. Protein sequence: CASSLRVAEDTQYF.

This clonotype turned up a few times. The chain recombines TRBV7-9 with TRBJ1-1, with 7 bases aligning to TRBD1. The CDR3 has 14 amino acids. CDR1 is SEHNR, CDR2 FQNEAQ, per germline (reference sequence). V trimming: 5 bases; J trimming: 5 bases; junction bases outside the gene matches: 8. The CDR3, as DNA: TGTGCCAGCAGCCGCCCAGGGGGTTTGACTGAAGCTTTCTTT. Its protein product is CASSRPGGLTEAFF.

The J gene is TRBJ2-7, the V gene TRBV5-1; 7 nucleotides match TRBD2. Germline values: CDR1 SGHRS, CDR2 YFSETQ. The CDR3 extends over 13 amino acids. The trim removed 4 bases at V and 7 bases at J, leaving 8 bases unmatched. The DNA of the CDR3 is TGCGCCAGCAGCCCTGAACCTAGCGGAGAGCAGTACTTC. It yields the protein CASSPEPSGEQYF.

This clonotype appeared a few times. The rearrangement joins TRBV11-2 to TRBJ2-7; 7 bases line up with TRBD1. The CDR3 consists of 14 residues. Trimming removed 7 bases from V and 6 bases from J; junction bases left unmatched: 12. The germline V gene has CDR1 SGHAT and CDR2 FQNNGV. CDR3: CASNRRQGLGEQYF. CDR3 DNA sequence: TGTGCCAGCAATCGCAGACAGGGTCTTGGCGAGCAGTACTTC.

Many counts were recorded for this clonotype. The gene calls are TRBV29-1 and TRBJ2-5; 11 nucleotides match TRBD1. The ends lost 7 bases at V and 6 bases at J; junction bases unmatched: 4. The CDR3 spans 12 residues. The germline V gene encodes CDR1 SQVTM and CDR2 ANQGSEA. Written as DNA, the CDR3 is TGCAGCGCTGGACAGGGGGCAAAGACCCAGTACTTC. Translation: CSAGQGAKTQYF.

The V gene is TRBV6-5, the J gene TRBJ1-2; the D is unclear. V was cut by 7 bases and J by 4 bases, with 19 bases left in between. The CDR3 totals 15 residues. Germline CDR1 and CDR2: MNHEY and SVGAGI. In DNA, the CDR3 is TGTGCCAGCACGGCATACAGCGCTGGGCGCTATGGCTACACCTTC. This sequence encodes CASTAYSAGRYGYTF.

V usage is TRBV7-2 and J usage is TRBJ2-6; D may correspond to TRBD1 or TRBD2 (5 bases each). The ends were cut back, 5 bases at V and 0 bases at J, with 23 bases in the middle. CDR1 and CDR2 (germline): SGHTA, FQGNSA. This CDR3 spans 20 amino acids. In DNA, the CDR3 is TGTGCCAGCAGCCTACGGGAAGCAAGGGGAGTCGGCTCTGGGGCCAACGTCCTGACTTTC. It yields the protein CASSLREARGVGSGANVLTF.

The chain's CDR3 is CASSQGPALGKQYF. The CDR3 DNA reads TGTGCCAGCAGCCAAGGCCCCGCCCTCGGGAAGCAGTACTTC. The chain joins TRBV14 to TRBJ2-4, with D tentatively TRBD2 (5 bases). The V gene lost 1 base and the J gene lost 13 bases, with 17 bases spanning the gap. The CDR3 covers 14 residues. Germline CDR1 and CDR2: SGHDN and FVKESK.

The CDR3 region has the DNA TGTGCCAGCAGCGCCGCGGGGTATGAGCAGTTCTTC. Protein product: CASSAAGYEQFF. V and J are TRBV9 and TRBJ2-1; possibly TRBD2 for D (6 bases). Trimming left V 3 bases short and J 8 bases short, with 9 bases between. The CDR3 extends over 12 amino acids. Germline CDR1 and CDR2: SGDLS and YYNGEE.

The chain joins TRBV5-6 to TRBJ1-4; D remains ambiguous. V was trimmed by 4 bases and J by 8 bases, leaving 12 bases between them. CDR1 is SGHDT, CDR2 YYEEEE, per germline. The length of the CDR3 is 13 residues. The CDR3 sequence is CASSSGESEKLFF. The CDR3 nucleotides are TGTGCCAGCAGCAGCGGGGAGTCGGAAAAACTGTTTTTT.

CDR3 sequence reads: CSLDSYNEQFF. DNA for the CDR3: TGCAGTTTGGACTCCTACAATGAGCAGTTCTTC. The chain joins TRBV20-1 to TRBJ2-1; D is unclear. CDR1 is DFQATT and CDR2 is SNEGSKA in the germline V gene (reference sequence). This CDR3 is 11 amino acids long. V lost 8 bases and J 0 bases, leaving 5 bases between the germline ends.

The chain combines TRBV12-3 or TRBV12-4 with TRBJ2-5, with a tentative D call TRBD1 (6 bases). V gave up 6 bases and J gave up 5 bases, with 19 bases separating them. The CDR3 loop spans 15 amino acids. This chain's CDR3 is CASRTGQRGWETQYF. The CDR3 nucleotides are TGTGCCAGCAGGACCGGACAGAGGGGATGGGAGACCCAGTACTTC.

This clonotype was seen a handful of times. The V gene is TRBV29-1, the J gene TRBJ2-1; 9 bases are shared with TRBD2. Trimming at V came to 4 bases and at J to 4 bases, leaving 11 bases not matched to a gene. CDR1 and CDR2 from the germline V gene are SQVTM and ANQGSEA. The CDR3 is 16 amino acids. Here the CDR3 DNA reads TGCAGCGTTGCCGGGACTAGCAGTCTTTGGTACAATGAGCAGTTCTTC. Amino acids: CSVAGTSSLWYNEQFF.

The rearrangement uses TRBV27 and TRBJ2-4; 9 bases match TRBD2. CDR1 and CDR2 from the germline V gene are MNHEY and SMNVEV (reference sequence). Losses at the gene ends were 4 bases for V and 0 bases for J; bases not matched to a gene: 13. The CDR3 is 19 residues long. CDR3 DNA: TGTGCCAGCAGTTACCAATACTCGACTAGCGGAGTAGCCAAAAACATTCAGTACTTC. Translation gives CASSYQYSTSGVAKNIQYF.

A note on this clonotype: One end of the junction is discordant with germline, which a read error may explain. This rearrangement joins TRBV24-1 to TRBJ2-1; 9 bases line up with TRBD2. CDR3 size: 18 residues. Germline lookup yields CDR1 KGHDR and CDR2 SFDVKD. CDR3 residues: CATGDARTSETYNNEQFF. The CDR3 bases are TGTGCCACCGGTGATGCTAGGACTAGCGAGACGTATAACAATGAGCAGTTCTTC.